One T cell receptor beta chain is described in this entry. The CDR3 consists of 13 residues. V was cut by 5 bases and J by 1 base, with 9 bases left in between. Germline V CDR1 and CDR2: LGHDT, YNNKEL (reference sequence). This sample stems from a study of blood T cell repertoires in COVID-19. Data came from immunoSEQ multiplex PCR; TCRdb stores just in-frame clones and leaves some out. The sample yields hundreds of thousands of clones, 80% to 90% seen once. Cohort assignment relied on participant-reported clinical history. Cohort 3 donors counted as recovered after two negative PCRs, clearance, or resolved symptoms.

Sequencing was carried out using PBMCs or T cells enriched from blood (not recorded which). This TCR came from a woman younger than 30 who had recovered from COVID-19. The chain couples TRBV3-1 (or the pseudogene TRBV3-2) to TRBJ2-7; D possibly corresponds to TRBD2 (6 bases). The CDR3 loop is CASSGTQSYEQYF. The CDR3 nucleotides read TGTGCCAGCAGCGGGACTCAGTCCTACGAGCAGTACTTC.